This TCR beta chain appears in the sequencing data of a study of beta chain features in type 1 diabetes. Expressed TCRB transcripts were sequenced because the entire RNA isolate underwent reverse transcription. Only in-frame clones appear in the TCRdb table, and some are missing; sequencing was by immunoSEQ multiplex PCR. The table records about 140,000 clones, 9.5% to 10% of them present only once. The germline V gene has CDR1 SGHVS and CDR2 FQNEAQ. Trimming cost V 4 bases and J 7 bases; bases outside gene matches: 15. The CDR3 loop spans 18 amino acids. The source is a woman in her forties in good health. J is TRBJ2-1 and V is TRBV7-8, with 11 bases lining up with TRBD2. The sample taken for sequencing was central memory CD4+ T cells from blood. The CDR3 nucleotides read TGTGCCAGCAGCTCCTCACCCCATAGCGGGGGGGCGTGGAATGAGCAGTTCTTC. It codes for CASSSSPHSGGAWNEQFF.